The 32 T cell receptor beta chains in this list originate from one sample, sequenced in a study of control samples from healthy donors and cancer patients. Sequencing was performed with immunoSEQ multiplex PCR; in TCRdb, only in-frame clones are kept and a portion is missing. This table has 48,000 or so clones, roughly 93% appearing once. The sequenced sample was PBMCs. These receptor sequences come from a woman in her forties or fifties with head and neck cancer.

The chain has TRBV7-3 and TRBJ2-1; a weak D match, TRBD2 (5 bases). The CDR3 loop spans 14 amino acids. V lost 4 bases, J lost 4 bases, and 11 bases lay in between. The germline V gene has CDR1 SGHTA and CDR2 FQGTGA. CDR3 sequence: CASSSRGTYNEQFF. The CDR3 region has the DNA TGTGCCAGCAGCTCCCGGGGTACGTACAATGAGCAGTTCTTC.

The chain uses TRBV7-9 and TRBJ1-5; 9 nucleotides match TRBD1. The V and J ends lost 1 base and 0 bases, in that order; junction bases with no gene match: 1. CDR3 size: 16 residues. CDR1 is SEHNR, CDR2 FQNEAQ, per germline (reference sequence). The CDR3 DNA follows: TGTGCCAGCAGCTTAGGGACAGGGGATAGCAATCAGCCCCAGCATTTT. This codes for CASSLGTGDSNQPQHF.

This clone was picked up one time. The V gene is TRBV30, the J gene TRBJ1-3; the D is unclear. The CDR3 runs 12 residues. V shed 3 bases and J shed 0 bases, with 3 bases lying between them. CDR1 GTSNPN and CDR2 SVGIG come from the germline V gene (reference sequence). The chain's CDR3 is CAWSTSGNTIYF. The CDR3 coding sequence is TGTGCCTGGAGCACCTCTGGAAACACCATATATTTT.

The V gene is TRBV19, the J gene TRBJ2-3; tentative D call: TRBD2 (7 bases). The germline V gene encodes CDR1 LNHDA and CDR2 SQIVND (reference sequence). The V end lost 8 bases, the J end lost 2 bases, and 20 bases lay between the germline ends. The CDR3 spans 16 residues. CDR3 nucleotide sequence: TGTGCCAGTTTCACTGAGGGGGGGAGGAACACAGATACGCAGTATTTT. Translated, it gives CASFTEGGRNTDTQYF.

The chain joins TRBV11-2 to TRBJ1-2; 11 bases match TRBD1. Germline V lookup: CDR1 SGHAT, CDR2 FQNNGV. The CDR3 has 17 residues. Trimming cost V 4 bases and J 6 bases; bases outside gene matches: 13. The CDR3 DNA sequence: TGTGCCAGCAGCTCGGTCCTACTGGACAGGGGGCAGGATGGCTACACCTTC. Its translation: CASSSVLLDRGQDGYTF.

The V and J genes are TRBV4-1 and TRBJ1-1; 9 bases fit TRBD1. The trim removed 4 bases at V and 3 bases at J, leaving 6 bases unmatched. The CDR3 spans 15 residues. Germline V gives CDR1 MGHRA, CDR2 YSYEKL. The CDR3 spells CASSRLQGADTEAFF. CDR3 bases: TGCGCCAGCAGCCGGTTACAGGGGGCAGACACTGAAGCTTTCTTT.

V usage is TRBV5-6 and J usage is TRBJ2-3; D not certain. The CDR3 covers 13 residues. V was clipped by 4 bases and J by 4 bases, with 10 bases between them. From germline, CDR1 is SGHDT and CDR2 YYEEEE. The CDR3 DNA follows: TGTGCCAGCAGCCGGACCTGGGCAGATACGCAGTATTTT. Translated, it gives CASSRTWADTQYF. Full variable domain (outside the CDR3, taken from reference TRBV5-6 and TRBJ2-3): DAGVTQSPTHLIKTRGQQVTLRCSPKSGHDTVSWYQQALGQGPQFIFQYYEEEERQRGNFPDRFSGHQFPNYSSELNVNALLLGDSALYLCASSRTWADTQYFGPGTRLTVL.

The chain joins TRBV27 to TRBJ2-3, with D tentatively TRBD2 (5 bases). Looked up from germline, CDR1 is MNHEY and CDR2 is SMNVEV (reference sequence). V shed 6 bases and J shed 5 bases, with 15 bases lying between them. The CDR3 runs to 14 residues. The CDR3 sequence: CASRTTPRGDTQYF. The CDR3, as DNA: TGTGCCAGCAGAACAACACCCCGGGGAGATACGCAGTATTTT.

The chain joins TRBV7-2 to TRBJ1-6; D unclear. The CDR3 totals 13 residues. V lost 5 bases and J 4 bases, leaving 6 bases between the germline ends. Germline V gene sequence: CDR1 SGHTA, CDR2 FQGNSA. The CDR3: CASSSSYNSPLHF. DNA of the CDR3: TGTGCCAGCAGCAGCTCTTATAATTCACCCCTCCACTTT.

The chain has TRBV4-1 and TRBJ1-6; TRBD1 is a possible D gene (5 bases). The CDR3 spans 16 residues. CDR1 MGHRA and CDR2 YSYEKL come from the germline V gene. Between the trimmed V and J ends, which lost 0 bases and 7 bases, there was a span of 13 bases. CDR3 bases: TGCGCCAGCAGCCAAGATGAAATCAGGGTAAATTCACCCCTCCACTTT. It is translated as CASSQDEIRVNSPLHF.

This chain links TRBV7-9 with TRBJ1-1; 8 bases fit TRBD1. In germline, CDR1 is SEHNR, CDR2 FQNEAQ (reference sequence). V trimming: 6 bases; J trimming: 1 base; junction bases outside the gene matches: 4. This CDR3 region has 14 residues. CDR3 in DNA: TGTGCCAGCAGTAAGGGACAGGAGAACACTGAAGCTTTCTTT. The encoded protein is CASSKGQENTEAFF.

The chain recombines TRBV7-9 with TRBJ2-4; D remains unclear. The CDR3 sequence is 12 residues long. From germline, CDR1 is SEHNR and CDR2 FQNEAQ (reference sequence). The germline V and J ends were trimmed by 2 bases and 8 bases, with 7 bases remaining between them. The chain's CDR3 is CASSLSWDIQYF. The CDR3 nucleotides read TGTGCCAGCAGCTTATCATGGGACATTCAGTACTTC.

This clone was observed a few times. The CDR3 DNA is TGTGCCAGCAGCCGTTTAAGCACTGCAACCTACGAGCAGTACTTC. This translates into CASSRLSTATYEQYF. V is TRBV27 and J is TRBJ2-7; D unresolved. This CDR3 region has 15 residues. CDR1 MNHEY and CDR2 SMNVEV come from the germline V gene (reference sequence). V dropped 6 bases and J dropped 2 bases, with 17 bases sitting between them.

The sample holds one count of this clone. This chain joins TRBV6-4 and TRBJ2-3, with 9 bases matching TRBD2. CDR1 MRHNA and CDR2 SNTAGT come from the germline V gene. The CDR3 contains 15 residues. J gave up 4 bases and V 0 bases, and 2 bases lay outside the gene matches. The CDR3 loop reads CASSDSASGADTQYF. The DNA of the CDR3 is TGTGCCAGCAGTGACTCGGCTAGCGGGGCAGATACGCAGTATTTT.

The chain uses TRBV5-4 and TRBJ2-1, with D unclear. The CDR3 has 15 amino acids. Looked up from germline, CDR1 is SGHNT and CDR2 is YYREEE (reference sequence). The germline V and J ends were trimmed by 4 bases and 1 base, with 12 bases remaining between them. CDR3 sequence reads: CASSQRGRSYNEQFF. The CDR3 bases are TGTGCCAGCAGCCAACGAGGAAGGTCCTACAATGAGCAGTTCTTC.

This clone was detected once. The J gene is TRBJ1-1, the V gene TRBV27; D not certain. V was shortened by 6 bases and J by 7 bases, with 15 bases between the two germline ends. Germline V gene data show CDR1 as MNHEY and CDR2 as SMNVEV (reference sequence). The CDR3 has 13 amino acids. The CDR3 coding sequence is TGTGCCAGCAGACACTACGGATTATATGAAGCTTTCTTT. Amino acids: CASRHYGLYEAFF.

The J gene is TRBJ2-5, the V gene TRBV5-1, with 7 bases matching TRBD2. The CDR3 totals 16 residues. The germline gives CDR1 SGHRS, CDR2 YFSETQ. The V gene end was trimmed by 3 bases and the J gene end by 5 bases; junction bases not matched to a gene: 13. The CDR3 sequence: CASSSQGAGAEETQYF. The CDR3 nucleotides read TGCGCCAGCAGCTCCCAAGGGGCGGGAGCAGAGGAGACCCAGTACTTC.

The chain uses TRBV19 and TRBJ1-5; the D is unclear. Germline values: CDR1 LNHDA, CDR2 SQIVND (reference sequence). The CDR3 consists of 15 residues. Trimming removed 6 bases from V and 2 bases from J, with 14 bases in between. In DNA form, the CDR3 reads TGTGCCAGTAGGTGGTGGGATGTGGGCAATCAGCCCCAGCATTTT. Translation gives CASRWWDVGNQPQHF.

This clone was counted once. The gene calls are TRBV6-5 and TRBJ1-2; perhaps TRBD1 as D (5 bases). V lost 2 bases to trimming and J lost 1 base, with 8 bases between them. The V gene's germline CDR1 is MNHEY and CDR2 SVGAGI. The CDR3 runs 14 residues. CDR3 bases: TGTGCCAGCAGTTACAGGGGCATTAACTATGGCTACACCTTC. This sequence encodes CASSYRGINYGYTF.

The V gene is TRBV19, the J gene TRBJ2-5; D not certain. With 6 bases removed from V and 1 base from J, the gap between germline ends came to 9 bases. Germline V gene sequence: CDR1 LNHDA, CDR2 SQIVND (reference sequence). This CDR3 has 13 residues. CDR3 loop: CASRRRIQETQYF. CDR3 sequence (DNA): TGTGCCAGTAGAAGACGGATCCAAGAGACCCAGTACTTC.

The V and J genes are TRBV29-1 and TRBJ2-3, with 8 bases that match TRBD2. V gave up 7 bases and J gave up 6 bases; unmatched junction bases: 0. The CDR3 spans 10 residues. The germline V gene has CDR1 SQVTM and CDR2 ANQGSEA. Here the CDR3 DNA reads TGCAGCGCGGGAGGGGATACGCAGTATTTT. Translated, it gives CSAGGDTQYF.

This clone was recorded only once. This chain links TRBV5-1 with TRBJ1-6, with 8 bases matching TRBD1. The CDR3 has 19 amino acids. After removal of 4 bases from V and 1 base from J, the junction contained 13 bases not matched to a gene. Germline V gene lookup returns CDR1 SGHRS and CDR2 YFSETQ. The CDR3 loop reads CASSRFPDREVSYNSPLHF. The CDR3, as DNA: TGCGCCAGCAGCCGTTTCCCGGACAGGGAAGTATCCTATAATTCACCCCTCCACTTT.

This chain joins TRBV6-5 and TRBJ1-6; D may be TRBD1 (5 bases). The CDR3 runs to 13 residues. The V gene lost 6 bases and the J gene lost 11 bases, with 14 bases spanning the gap. Germline V gene sequence: CDR1 MNHEY, CDR2 SVGAGI. The CDR3: CASSWDPSPPLHF. The CDR3 coding sequence is TGTGCCAGCAGCTGGGACCCATCGCCACCCCTCCACTTT.

The chain uses TRBV28 and TRBJ2-7; the match to TRBD2 covers 11 bases. CDR3 length: 17 residues. CDR1 and CDR2 (germline): MDHEN, SYDVKM. V shed 3 bases, J shed 4 bases, and the junction held 11 bases outside the gene matches. DNA of the CDR3: TGTGCCAGCAGTTTTACGACCACTAGCGGGAGCTTATACGAGCAGTACTTC. It yields the protein CASSFTTTSGSLYEQYF.

J is TRBJ1-2 and V is TRBV3-1 (or the pseudogene TRBV3-2); 7 bases align to TRBD1. Germline CDR1 is LGHDT and CDR2 is YNNKEL (reference sequence). The CDR3 loop spans 15 amino acids. J gave up 8 bases and V 4 bases, and 13 bases lay outside the gene matches. CDR3 coding DNA: TGTGCCAGCAGCCCCTCAACAGGGGATAAAGGGGGCTACACCTTC. Its translation: CASSPSTGDKGGYTF.

The chain couples TRBV7-8 to TRBJ1-5; a weak D match, TRBD1 (5 bases). Germline CDR1 reads SGHVS; CDR2 reads FQNEAQ. CDR3 size: 15 residues. V dropped 5 bases and J dropped 4 bases, with 15 bases sitting between them. DNA for the CDR3: TGTGCCAGCAGCCTACCGCTGGGGCTTAATCAGCCCCAGCATTTT. Translated: CASSLPLGLNQPQHF.

The chain couples TRBV2 to TRBJ2-7, with 10 positions matching TRBD2. After removal of 6 bases from V and 3 bases from J, the junction contained 5 bases not matched to a gene. Germline V lookup: CDR1 SNHLY, CDR2 FYNNEI. The CDR3 extends over 14 amino acids. The CDR3 reads CASSLAGGIYEQYF. In DNA, the CDR3 is TGTGCCAGCAGCTTAGCGGGAGGTATCTACGAGCAGTACTTC.

The rearrangement joins TRBV14 to TRBJ1-1; the D gene is possibly TRBD1 (5 bases). V was shortened by 4 bases and J by 10 bases, with 16 bases between the two germline ends. Germline loops: CDR1 SGHDN, CDR2 FVKESK. The CDR3 extends over 13 amino acids. The DNA of the CDR3 is TGTGCCAGCAGCCTCAGTGAAGGGACCCCAGCTTTCTTT. Translated: CASSLSEGTPAFF.

This chain uses TRBV28 with TRBJ1-2; D is perhaps TRBD1 (5 bases). Trimming pared 7 bases from V and 7 bases from J, leaving 16 bases between. This CDR3 is built from 13 residues. The germline CDR1 and CDR2 sequences are MDHEN and SYDVKM. DNA for the CDR3: TGTGCCAGCATGGGGGTGGTAGGGCCTGGCTACACCTTC. Translation gives CASMGVVGPGYTF.

V usage is TRBV29-1 and J usage is TRBJ2-3; D uncertain. The CDR3 is made up of 15 amino acids. The V end lost 1 base, the J end lost 0 bases, and 11 bases lay between the germline ends. Per the germline V gene, CDR1 is SQVTM and CDR2 is ANQGSEA. The CDR3 spells CSVEGLTSSTDTQYF. In DNA, the CDR3 is TGCAGCGTTGAAGGCCTGACATCAAGCACAGATACGCAGTATTTT.

The gene calls are TRBV28 and TRBJ2-1; TRBD1 or TRBD2 may be the D gene (5 bases each). The germline gives CDR1 MDHEN, CDR2 SYDVKM. Trimming shortened V by 10 bases and J by 4 bases, and 11 bases separated the two germline ends. This CDR3 is 12 amino acids long. DNA for the CDR3: TGTGCCACAATCGAGGGGTACAATGAGCAGTTCTTC. Translation: CATIEGYNEQFF.

The chain is built from TRBV3-1 (or the pseudogene TRBV3-2) and TRBJ2-7; D is ambiguous. The V gene lost 5 bases and the J gene lost 4 bases, with 9 bases spanning the gap. Per germline, CDR1 LGHDT and CDR2 YNNKEL (reference sequence). The CDR3 loop spans 12 amino acids. The CDR3 loop is CASSVVGYEQYF. DNA for the CDR3: TGTGCCAGCAGCGTTGTTGGGTACGAGCAGTACTTC.